One and the same sample provided the 19 T cell receptor beta chains below, sequenced in a study of CD4+ T cells in melanoma. The repertoire was sequenced with immunoSEQ multiplex PCR; TCRdb's copy has only in-frame clones and lacks some. The sample lists 20,000 or so clones, 78% occurring once. Every receptor here comes from a human donor with melanoma.

The CDR3 loop is CASSVAGGQLNEKLFF. The CDR3 DNA follows: TGTGCCAGCAGCGTAGCGGGGGGACAGCTTAATGAAAAACTGTTTTTT. The chain links TRBV9 to TRBJ1-4; the match to TRBD1 covers 7 bases. The CDR3 runs 16 residues. CDR1 SGDLS and CDR2 YYNGEE come from the germline V gene. V shed 0 bases and J 4 bases; nucleotides not matched to a gene: 6.

The gene calls are TRBV7-9 and TRBJ2-5, with D uncertain. The CDR3 length is 12 residues. Germline loops: CDR1 SEHNR, CDR2 FQNEAQ (reference sequence). V dropped 2 bases and J dropped 2 bases, with 3 bases sitting between them. The CDR3 region is CASSLRQETQYF. DNA for the CDR3: TGTGCCAGCAGCTTACGTCAAGAGACCCAGTACTTC.

V is TRBV6-1 and J is TRBJ2-7; 10 nucleotides line up with TRBD1. CDR1 is MNHNS, CDR2 SASEGT, per germline. Unmatched junction bases numbered 8, after V lost 8 bases and J lost 7 bases. This CDR3 has 13 amino acids. Here the CDR3 reads CASRDRGVREQYF. In nucleotides, the CDR3 is TGTGCCAGCCGGGACAGGGGAGTAAGGGAGCAGTACTTC.

The rearrangement uses TRBV4-2 and TRBJ1-2; D uncertain. Per germline, CDR1 LGHNA and CDR2 YNFKEQ. Trimming pared 1 base from V and 8 bases from J, leaving 11 bases between. The CDR3 runs to 13 residues. CDR3 in amino acids: CASSQGSWYGYTF. The CDR3 DNA is TGTGCCAGCAGCCAAGGATCGTGGTACGGCTACACCTTC.

The chain combines TRBV5-1 with TRBJ1-1, with TRBD1 identical over 9 bases. The CDR3 is 15 residues long. Germline loops: CDR1 SGHRS, CDR2 YFSETQ. V shed 2 bases and J 1 base; nucleotides not matched to a gene: 3. As DNA, the CDR3 is TGCGCCAGCAGCTTCATGGGACAGGGGAACACTGAAGCTTTCTTT. It is translated as CASSFMGQGNTEAFF.

The gene calls are TRBV5-1 and TRBJ2-7; D is perhaps TRBD1 (6 bases). Germline-derived CDR1 and CDR2 are SGHRS and YFSETQ. V was shortened by 1 base and J by 2 bases, with 16 bases between the two germline ends. The CDR3 extends over 16 amino acids. The CDR3 DNA reads TGCGCCAGCAGCTTGAACCAGGGGACCTTGACCTACGAGCAGTACTTC. This encodes CASSLNQGTLTYEQYF.

Note on this clone: The sample contains more than one DNA sequence encoding this CDR3. This chain joins TRBV15 and TRBJ2-1; 8 nucleotides match TRBD1. The CDR3 runs 16 residues. Losses at the gene ends were 8 bases for V and 3 bases for J; bases not matched to a gene: 12. Germline V gene data show CDR1 as LNHNV and CDR2 as YYDKDF (reference sequence). The CDR3 loop reads CATQRTQGAFYNEQFF. CDR3 sequence (DNA): TGTGCCACCCAGAGAACTCAGGGGGCGTTCTACAATGAGCAGTTCTTC. Full variable domain (missing parts from reference TRBV15 and TRBJ2-1): DAMVIQNPRYQVTQFGKPVTLSCSQTLNHNVMYWYQQKSSQAPKLLFHYYDKDFNNEADTPDNFQSRRPNTSFCFLDIRSPGLGDTAMYLCATQRTQGAFYNEQFFGPGTRLTVL.

The genes are TRBV11-2 and TRBJ1-1; D gene uncertain. Trimming pared 2 bases from V and 1 base from J, leaving 8 bases between. Germline V gene lookup returns CDR1 SGHAT and CDR2 FQNNGV. The CDR3 is made up of 14 amino acids. CDR3 bases: TGTGCCAGCAGCTTACGGGGATCGAACACTGAAGCTTTCTTT. Translated, it gives CASSLRGSNTEAFF.

The V and J genes are TRBV6-6 and TRBJ2-7; 7 nucleotides agree with TRBD1. The CDR3 contains 14 residues. Germline V gene lookup returns CDR1 MNHNY and CDR2 SVGAGI (reference sequence). With 0 bases clipped from V and 6 bases from J, the junction kept 5 bases outside the gene matches. CDR3 region: CASSYSTGLGEQYF. In DNA form, the CDR3 reads TGTGCCAGCAGTTACTCGACAGGGTTGGGCGAGCAGTACTTC.

The CDR3 protein is CASSQDGLNSYEQYF. For the CDR3, the DNA is TGTGCCAGCTCTCAGGACGGGTTAAACTCCTACGAGCAGTACTTC. The gene calls are TRBV27 and TRBJ2-7, with D unclear. Germline loops: CDR1 MNHEY, CDR2 SMNVEV (reference sequence). The V end lost 8 bases, the J end lost 0 bases, and 17 bases lay between the germline ends. The CDR3 runs to 15 residues.

This clone showed up just once. This chain joins TRBV1 and TRBJ2-2; the tabulated D call, TRBD1, remains unverified against the DNA. TRBV1 is described as a pseudogene. The CDR3 is 16 residues long. In DNA form, the CDR3 reads TGCACCAGCAGCCAGACCCCGGACAGATACACCGGGGAGCTGTTTTTT. The encoded protein is CTSSQTPDRYTGELFF.

The chain links TRBV5-6 to TRBJ2-5; D unclear. The length of the CDR3 is 12 residues. Trimming removed 5 bases from V and 0 bases from J, with 5 bases in between. Germline loops: CDR1 SGHDT, CDR2 YYEEEE. In DNA, the CDR3 is TGTGCCAGCAGAAAGTACCAAGAGACCCAGTACTTC. It specifies CASRKYQETQYF.

CDR3 DNA: TGTGCCACCAGCAGCTACGGGTCTACGCAGTATTTT. It codes for CATSSYGSTQYF. This rearrangement joins TRBV15 to TRBJ2-3, with D hard to call. The CDR3 sequence is 12 residues long. Germline V gives CDR1 LNHNV, CDR2 YYDKDF (reference sequence). Trimming removed 3 bases at V and 8 bases at J, with 9 bases between.

The chain employs TRBV5-6 and TRBJ2-5; 7 nucleotides agree with TRBD2. The trim removed 0 bases at V and 5 bases at J, leaving 7 bases unmatched. The germline CDR1 and CDR2 sequences are SGHDT and YYEEEE. The CDR3 is made up of 15 amino acids. In nucleotides, the CDR3 is TGTGCCAGCAGCTTGGGTGCAGCGGGGTGGGAGACCCAGTACTTC. Residues: CASSLGAAGWETQYF.

J is TRBJ1-1 and V is TRBV30; no firm D call. The CDR3 consists of 14 residues. Germline V gene lookup returns CDR1 GTSNPN and CDR2 SVGIG (reference sequence). The V end lost 5 bases, the J end lost 1 base, and 14 bases lay between the germline ends. The CDR3 is CAWDRWGGNTEAFF. The CDR3 DNA reads TGTGCCTGGGACCGTTGGGGAGGGAACACTGAAGCTTTCTTT.

This chain connects TRBV6-6 to TRBJ2-7; 12 bases are shared with TRBD1. The CDR3 runs to 15 residues. Germline trimming cut 8 bases from V and 7 bases from J; bases unmatched to any gene: 12. Germline V gives CDR1 MNHNY, CDR2 SVGAGI (reference sequence). The DNA for the CDR3 is TGTGCCAGCGATCTAACCGGGACAGGGGGCAGGGAGCAGTACTTC. Translating gives CASDLTGTGGREQYF.

This chain joins TRBV5-1 and TRBJ2-2, with D possibly TRBD2 on 7 matching bases. The germline gives CDR1 SGHRS, CDR2 YFSETQ. This CDR3 has 15 amino acids. Trimming cost V 4 bases and J 6 bases, with 16 bases left between them. CDR3 region: CASSPGGREAGELFF. Written as DNA, the CDR3 is TGCGCCAGCAGCCCGGGGGGCAGGGAGGCCGGGGAGCTGTTTTTT.

The chain uses TRBV10-2 and TRBJ2-1; tentatively, D is TRBD1 or TRBD2 (5 bases each). Germline lookup yields CDR1 WSHSY and CDR2 SAAADI. Trimming stripped 5 bases from V and 9 bases from J, with 20 bases between. CDR3 length: 15 residues. This CDR3 is CASSTGPGDLGEQFF. The CDR3 coding sequence is TGCGCCAGCAGTACGGGACCCGGCGACCTCGGTGAGCAGTTCTTC.

V gene TRBV5-1 combines with J gene TRBJ1-1; 8 nucleotides match TRBD1. This CDR3 has 18 amino acids. Germline V gene sequence: CDR1 SGHRS, CDR2 YFSETQ. V was clipped by 4 bases and J by 0 bases; unmatched bases: 14. DNA for the CDR3: TGCGCCAGCAGCGGGCGGACAGGGCAGATAGCCGTGAACACTGAAGCTTTCTTT. Its protein is CASSGRTGQIAVNTEAFF.